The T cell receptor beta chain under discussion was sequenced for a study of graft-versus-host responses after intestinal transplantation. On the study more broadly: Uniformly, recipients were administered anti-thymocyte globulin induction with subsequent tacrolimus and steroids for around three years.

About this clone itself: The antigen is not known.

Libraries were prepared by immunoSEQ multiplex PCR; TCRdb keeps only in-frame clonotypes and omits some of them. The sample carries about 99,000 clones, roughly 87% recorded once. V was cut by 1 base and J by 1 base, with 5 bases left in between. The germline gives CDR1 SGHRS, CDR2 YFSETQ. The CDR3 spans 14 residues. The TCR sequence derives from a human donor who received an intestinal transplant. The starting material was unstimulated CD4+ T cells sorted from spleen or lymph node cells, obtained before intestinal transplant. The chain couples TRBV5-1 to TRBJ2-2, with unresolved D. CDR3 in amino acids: CASSLYENTGELFF. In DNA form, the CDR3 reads TGCGCCAGCAGCTTGTATGAGAACACCGGGGAGCTGTTTTTT.